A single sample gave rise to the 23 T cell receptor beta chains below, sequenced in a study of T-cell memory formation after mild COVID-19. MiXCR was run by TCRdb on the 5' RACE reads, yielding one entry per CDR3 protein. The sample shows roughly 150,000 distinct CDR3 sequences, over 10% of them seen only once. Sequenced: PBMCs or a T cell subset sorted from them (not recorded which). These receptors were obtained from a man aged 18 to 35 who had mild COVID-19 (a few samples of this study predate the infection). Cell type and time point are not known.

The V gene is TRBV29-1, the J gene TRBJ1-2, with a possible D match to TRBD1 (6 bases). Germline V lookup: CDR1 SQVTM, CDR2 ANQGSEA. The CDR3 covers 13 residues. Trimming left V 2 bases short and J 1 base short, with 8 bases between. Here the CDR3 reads CSVERTVNYGYTF. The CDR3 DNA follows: TGCAGCGTTGAACGGACAGTTAACTATGGCTACACCTTC.

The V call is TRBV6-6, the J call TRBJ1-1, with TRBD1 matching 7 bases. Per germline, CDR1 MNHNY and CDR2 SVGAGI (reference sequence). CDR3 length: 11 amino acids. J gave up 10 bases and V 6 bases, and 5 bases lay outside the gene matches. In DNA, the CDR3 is TGTGCCAGCAGACGGGACAGTGGAGCTTTCTTT. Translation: CASRRDSGAFF.

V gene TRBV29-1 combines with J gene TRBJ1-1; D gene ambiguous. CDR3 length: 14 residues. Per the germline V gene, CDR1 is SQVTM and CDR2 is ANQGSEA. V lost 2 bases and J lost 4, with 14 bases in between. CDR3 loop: CSVEFLSPFTEAFF. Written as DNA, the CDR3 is TGCAGCGTTGAATTTCTGTCCCCATTCACTGAAGCTTTCTTT.

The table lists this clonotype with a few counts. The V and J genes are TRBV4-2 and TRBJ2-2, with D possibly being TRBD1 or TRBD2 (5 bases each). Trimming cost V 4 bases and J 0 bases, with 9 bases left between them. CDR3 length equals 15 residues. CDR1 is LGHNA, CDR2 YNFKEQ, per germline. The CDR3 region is CASSRGDANTGELFF. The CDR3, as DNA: TGTGCCAGCAGCCGTGGGGACGCGAACACCGGGGAGCTGTTTTTT.

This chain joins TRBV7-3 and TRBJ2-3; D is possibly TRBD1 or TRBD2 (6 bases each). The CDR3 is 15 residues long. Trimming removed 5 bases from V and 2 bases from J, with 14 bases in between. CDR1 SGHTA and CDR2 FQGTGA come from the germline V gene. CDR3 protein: CASSLGGQYTDTQYF. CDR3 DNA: TGTGCCAGCAGCCTCGGGGGCCAGTACACAGATACGCAGTATTTT.

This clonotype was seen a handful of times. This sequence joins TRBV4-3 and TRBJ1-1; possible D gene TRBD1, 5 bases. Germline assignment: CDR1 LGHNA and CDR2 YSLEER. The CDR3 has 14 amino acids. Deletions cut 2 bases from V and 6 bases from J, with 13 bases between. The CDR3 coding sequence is TGCGCCAGCAGCCAACTGGATGGGGCCGCTGAAGCTTTCTTT. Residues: CASSQLDGAAEAFF.

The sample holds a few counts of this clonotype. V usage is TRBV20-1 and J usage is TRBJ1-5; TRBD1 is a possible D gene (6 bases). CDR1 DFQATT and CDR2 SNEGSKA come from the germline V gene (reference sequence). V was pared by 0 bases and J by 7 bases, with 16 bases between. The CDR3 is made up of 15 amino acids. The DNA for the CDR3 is TGCAGTGCTAGAGATCGGACAGCGAGGGTCCAGCCCCAGCATTTT. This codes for CSARDRTARVQPQHF.

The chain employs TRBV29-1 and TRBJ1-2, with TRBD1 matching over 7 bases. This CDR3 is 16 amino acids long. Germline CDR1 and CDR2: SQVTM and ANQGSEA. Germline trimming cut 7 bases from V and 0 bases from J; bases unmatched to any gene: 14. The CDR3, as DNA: TGCAGCGCCCAACCTCGGACAGGCCCTGCTAACTATGGCTACACCTTC. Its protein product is CSAQPRTGPANYGYTF.

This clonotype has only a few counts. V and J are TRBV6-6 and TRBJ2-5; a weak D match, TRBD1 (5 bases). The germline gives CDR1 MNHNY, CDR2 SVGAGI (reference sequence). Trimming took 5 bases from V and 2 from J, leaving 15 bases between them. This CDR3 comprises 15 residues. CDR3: CASSTQGGGQETQYF. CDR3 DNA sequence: TGTGCCAGCAGTACCCAGGGTGGTGGGCAAGAGACCCAGTACTTC.

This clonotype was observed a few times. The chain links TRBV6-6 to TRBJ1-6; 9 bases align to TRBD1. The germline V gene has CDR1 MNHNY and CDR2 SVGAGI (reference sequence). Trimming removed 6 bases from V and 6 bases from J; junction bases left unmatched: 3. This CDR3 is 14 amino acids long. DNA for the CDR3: TGTGCCAGCAGCCGGGACAGGGTTAATTCACCCCTCCACTTT. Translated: CASSRDRVNSPLHF.

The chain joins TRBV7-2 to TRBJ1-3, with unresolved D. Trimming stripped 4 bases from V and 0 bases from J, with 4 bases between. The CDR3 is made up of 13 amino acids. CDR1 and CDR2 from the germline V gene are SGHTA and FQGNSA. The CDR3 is CASSWDSGNTIYF. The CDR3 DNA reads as TGTGCCAGCAGCTGGGACTCTGGAAACACCATATATTTT.

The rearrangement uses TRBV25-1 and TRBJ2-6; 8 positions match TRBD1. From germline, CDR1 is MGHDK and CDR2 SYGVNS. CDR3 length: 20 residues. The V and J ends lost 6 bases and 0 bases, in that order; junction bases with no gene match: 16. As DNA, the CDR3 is TGTGCCAGCAGCTGGACCGGGACAGGCCTACCTAGCTCTGGGGCCAACGTCCTGACTTTC. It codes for CASSWTGTGLPSSGANVLTF.

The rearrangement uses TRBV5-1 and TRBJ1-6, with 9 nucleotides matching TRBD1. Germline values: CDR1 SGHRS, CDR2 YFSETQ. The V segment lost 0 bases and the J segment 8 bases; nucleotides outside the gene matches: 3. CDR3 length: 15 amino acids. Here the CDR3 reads CASSLEGQGDSPLHF. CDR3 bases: TGCGCCAGCAGCTTGGAGGGACAGGGAGATTCACCCCTCCACTTT.

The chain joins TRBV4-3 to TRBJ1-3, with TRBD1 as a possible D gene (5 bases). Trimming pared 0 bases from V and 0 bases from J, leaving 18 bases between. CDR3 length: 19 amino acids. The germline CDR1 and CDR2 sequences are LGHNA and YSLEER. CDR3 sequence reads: CASSQEGLGRGDSGNTIYF. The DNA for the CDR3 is TGCGCCAGCAGCCAAGAAGGCTTAGGGAGGGGCGACTCTGGAAACACCATATATTTT.

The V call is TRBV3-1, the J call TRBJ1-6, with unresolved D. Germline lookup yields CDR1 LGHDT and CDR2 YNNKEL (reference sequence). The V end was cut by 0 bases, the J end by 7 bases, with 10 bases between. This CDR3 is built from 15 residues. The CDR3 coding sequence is TGTGCCAGCAGCCAAGACAGGCCAGAGAATTCACCCCTCCACTTT. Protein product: CASSQDRPENSPLHF.

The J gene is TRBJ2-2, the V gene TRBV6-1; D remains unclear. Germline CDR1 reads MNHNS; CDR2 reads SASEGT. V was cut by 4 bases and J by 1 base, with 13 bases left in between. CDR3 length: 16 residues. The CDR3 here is CASSAFSTLNTGELFF. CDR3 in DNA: TGTGCCAGCAGTGCCTTTTCCACCCTGAACACCGGGGAGCTGTTTTTT.

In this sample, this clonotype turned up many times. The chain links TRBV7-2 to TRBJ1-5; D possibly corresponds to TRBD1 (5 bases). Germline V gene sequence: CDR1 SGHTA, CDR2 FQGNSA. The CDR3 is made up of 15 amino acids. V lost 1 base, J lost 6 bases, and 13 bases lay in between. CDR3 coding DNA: TGTGCCAGCAGCTTAGTTCCAGGGCAGGGTCAGCCCCAGCATTTT. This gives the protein CASSLVPGQGQPQHF. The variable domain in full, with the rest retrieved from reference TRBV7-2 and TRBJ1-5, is GAGVSQSPSNKVTEKGKDVELRCDPISGHTALYWYRQSLGQGLEFLIYFQGNSAPDKSGLPSDRFSAERTGGSVSTLTIQRTQQEDSAVYLCASSLVPGQGQPQHFGDGTRLSIL.

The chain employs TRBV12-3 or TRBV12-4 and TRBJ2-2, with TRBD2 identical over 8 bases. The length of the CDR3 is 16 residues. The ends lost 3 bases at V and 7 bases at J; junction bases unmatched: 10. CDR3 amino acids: CASSFRGGPTFGELFF. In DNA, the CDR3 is TGTGCCAGCAGTTTTCGGGGGGGGCCTACTTTCGGGGAGCTGTTTTTT.

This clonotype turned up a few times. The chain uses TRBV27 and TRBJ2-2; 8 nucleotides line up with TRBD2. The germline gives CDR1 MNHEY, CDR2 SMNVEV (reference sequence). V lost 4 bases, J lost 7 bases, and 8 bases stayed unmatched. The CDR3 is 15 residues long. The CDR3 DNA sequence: TGTGCCAGCAGTTCCGGGGGGGCAGGTGGCGGGGAGCTGTTTTTT. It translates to CASSSGGAGGGELFF.

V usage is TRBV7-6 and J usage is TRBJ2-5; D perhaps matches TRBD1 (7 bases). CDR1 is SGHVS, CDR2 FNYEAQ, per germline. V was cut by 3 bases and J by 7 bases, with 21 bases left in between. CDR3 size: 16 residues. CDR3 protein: CASSFGGDRAVGTQYF. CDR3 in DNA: TGTGCCAGCAGCTTCGGAGGGGACAGAGCAGTTGGGACCCAGTACTTC.

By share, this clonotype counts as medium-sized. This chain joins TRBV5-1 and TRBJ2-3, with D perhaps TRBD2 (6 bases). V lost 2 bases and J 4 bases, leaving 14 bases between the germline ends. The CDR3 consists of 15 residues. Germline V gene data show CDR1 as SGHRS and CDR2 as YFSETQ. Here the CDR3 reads CASSFGTLKADTQYF. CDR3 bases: TGCGCCAGCAGCTTCGGGACTCTTAAGGCAGATACGCAGTATTTT.

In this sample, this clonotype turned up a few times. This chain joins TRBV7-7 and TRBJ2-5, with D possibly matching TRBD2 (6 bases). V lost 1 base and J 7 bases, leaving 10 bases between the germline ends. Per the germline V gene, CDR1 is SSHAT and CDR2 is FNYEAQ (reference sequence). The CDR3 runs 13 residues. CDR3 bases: TGTGCCAGCAGCTTAGATCGGGGAGGGACCCAGTACTTC. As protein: CASSLDRGGTQYF. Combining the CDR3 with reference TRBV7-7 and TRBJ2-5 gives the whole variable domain GAGVSQSPRYKVTKRGQDVTLRCDPISSHATLYWYQQALGQGPEFLTYFNYEAQPDKSGLPSDRFSAERPEGSISTLTIQRTEQRDSAMYRCASSLDRGGTQYFGPGTRLLVL.

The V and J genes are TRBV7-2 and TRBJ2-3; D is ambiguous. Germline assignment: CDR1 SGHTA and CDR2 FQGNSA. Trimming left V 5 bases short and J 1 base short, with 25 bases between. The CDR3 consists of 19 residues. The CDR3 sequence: CASSRPAAEKVRRTDTQYF. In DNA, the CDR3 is TGTGCCAGCAGCCGCCCCGCGGCAGAAAAAGTGCGGCGCACAGATACGCAGTATTTT.